This T cell receptor beta chain was recorded in a study of cytomegalovirus exposure and HLA in healthy donors. Whole-study context: In terms of ancestry, the Caucasian-associated cluster contained 75% to 90% of the roughly 360 genotyped donors. Study-level points and caveats: Some segments of the V type, notably TRBV6-2 and TRBV6-3, were excluded as indistinguishable.

CDR3 length equals 11 residues. Germline V gives CDR1 SNHLY, CDR2 FYNNEI. The V gene lost 8 bases and the J gene lost 4 bases, with 8 bases spanning the gap. As regards this clone: Its antigen is not identified.

60 Vbeta and 13 Jbeta primers were used in PCR. Measured with immunoSEQ multiplex PCR; TCRdb has only the in-frame clones, and not every one. The sample carries roughly 200,000 clones, around 89% recorded once. The sample comprised PBMCs. The receptor's source is a woman younger than 30 in good health and CMV-seronegative. V is TRBV2 and J is TRBJ1-2; weak D call: TRBD1 (6 bases). CDR3 in DNA: TGTGCCAGCCAGGACAGCTATGGCTACACCTTC. Amino acid sequence: CASQDSYGYTF.